Listed below are T cell receptor beta chains from one sample, sequenced in a study of T cells in Graves' hyperthyroidism and ophthalmopathy. MiXCR, run by TCRdb on the multiplex PCR reads, gives a single entry per CDR3 protein. Among 25,000 to 30,000 distinct CDR3 sequences listed, approximately 46% were seen once. The sample was blood. These TCRs come from a woman aged 30 to 39 with Graves' hyperthyroidism. The CDR3 runs from the conserved cysteine through the conserved F or W. A D gene is named only where the DNA matches it firmly. The size entry is marked missing in some rows and otherwise reads once, few, many or a size class.

NA	TRBV18	few	TRBJ1-4	CASSPLGGTNEKLFF	TGTGCCAGCTCACCACTGGGGGGAACTAATGAAAAACTGTTTTTT
NA	TRBV2	medium-sized	TRBJ1-4	CASRLWDLDTNEKLFF	TGTGCCAGCAGGCTCTGGGACTTGGATACTAATGAAAAACTGTTTTTT
NA	TRBV10-3	NA	TRBJ1-2	CAISGSPLGGYTF	TGTGCCATCAGTGGAAGTCCACTAGGGGGCTACACCTTC
TRBD2	TRBV20-1	many	TRBJ2-5	CSARTSGRAWETQYF	TGCAGTGCCAGGACTAGCGGGAGGGCCTGGGAGACCCAGTACTTC
TRBD2	TRBV20-1	many	TRBJ2-1	CSARVLAGGDYNEQFF	TGCAGTGCTAGAGTCCTAGCGGGAGGGGACTACAATGAGCAGTTCTTC
NA	TRBV25-1	medium-sized	TRBJ1-2	CASSAIGGLRGYTF	TGTGCCAGCAGTGCCATCGGGGGGCTTAGGGGCTACACCTTC
TRBD1	TRBV7-3	NA	TRBJ2-1	CASSPGTGVVNEQFF	TGTGCCAGCAGCCCCGGGACAGGGGTAGTTAATGAGCAGTTCTTC
TRBD2	TRBV20-1	NA	TRBJ2-7	CSARLAGVSEQHF	TGCAGTGCCCGACTAGCGGGAGTTTCCGAGCAGCACTTC
NA	TRBV6-5	NA	TRBJ2-2	CASSTYTEGLFF	TGTGCCAGCAGTACCTACACCGAGGGGCTGTTTTTT
TRBD2	TRBV30	few	TRBJ2-7	CAWNSQGPGLALSEQYF	TGTGCCTGGAACAGTCAGGGACCGGGACTAGCCCTCTCCGAGCAGTACTTC
NA	TRBV7-2	medium-sized	TRBJ2-3	CASSLDTDTQYF	TGTGCCAGCAGCTTAGATACAGATACGCAGTATTTT
NA	TRBV20-1	NA	TRBJ2-5	CSATGREWNQPQYF	TGCAGTGCCACTGGCAGGGAATGGAATCAGCCCCAGTACTTC
NA	TRBV24-1	NA	TRBJ2-1	CATMDRNEQFF	TGTGCCACCATGGACCGAAATGAGCAGTTCTTC
NA	TRBV5-1	many	TRBJ2-2	CASSPNMTPNTGELFF	TGCGCCAGCAGCCCAAACATGACACCAAACACCGGGGAGCTGTTTTTT
NA	TRBV9	many	TRBJ2-6	CASSALRGSGANVLTF	TGTGCCAGCAGCGCCCTGCGGGGCTCTGGGGCCAACGTCCTGACTTTC
TRBD1	TRBV30	many	TRBJ2-5	CAWSVGQPQETQYF	TGTGCCTGGAGTGTGGGACAGCCGCAAGAGACCCAGTACTTC
NA	TRBV3-1	NA	TRBJ1-1	CASSQDWGGTTYEQYFGPGTEAFF	NA
NA	TRBV6-5	NA	TRBJ2-5	CAGSPVTGGRETQYF	TGTGCCGGCAGCCCCGTTACAGGAGGGCGAGAGACCCAGTACTTC
TRBD2	TRBV20-1	few	TRBJ2-1	CSALGLAGVTEQFF	TGCAGTGCCCTAGGACTAGCGGGAGTCACTGAGCAGTTCTTC
TRBD2	TRBV18	many	TRBJ2-5	CASSPQREGETQYF	TGTGCCAGCTCACCACAGCGGGAAGGGGAGACCCAGTACTTC
TRBD2	TRBV19	NA	TRBJ2-1	CASSTASGPKFNEQFF	TGTGCCAGTAGTACGGCTAGCGGGCCAAAGTTCAATGAGCAGTTCTTC
TRBD2	TRBV20-1	NA	TRBJ2-7	CSARRITSGNEQYF	TGCAGTGCGAGGAGAATTACCAGCGGGAACGAGCAGTACTTC
NA	TRBV10-3	NA	TRBJ1-2	CATGPTTGLVTTF	TGTGCCACCGGGCCTACGACAGGTTTGGTCACAACCTTC
NA	TRBV5-1	many	TRBJ2-7	CASSLARATSYEQYF	TGCGCCAGCAGCTTGGCAAGGGCAACCTCCTACGAGCAGTACTTC
TRBD2	TRBV3-1	NA	TRBJ2-7	CVSSFSGSRREQYF	TGTGTCAGCAGCTTCAGCGGGAGTCGGCGCGAGCAGTACTTC
TRBD1	TRBV19	NA	TRBJ1-5	CASYGRDRGRNPGSGQPQHF	TGTGCCAGTTATGGTAGGGACAGGGGGCGCAATCCCGGAAGCGGTCAGCCCCAGCATTTT
NA	TRBV19	NA	TRBJ1-2	CASSRLQRGNYGYTF	TGTGCCAGTAGTAGGCTACAGCGGGGGAACTATGGCTACACCTTC
NA	TRBV14	NA	TRBJ1-2	CASSQELGRNYYGYTF	TGTGCCAGCAGCCAAGAACTAGGTCGTAACTACTATGGCTACACCTTC